This T cell receptor beta chain was sequenced in a study of vaccination effects on CD4 cells after COVID-19. Study-level points and caveats: Late in the post-vaccination period, infection-induced and vaccine-induced clones underwent marked clonal contraction.

Between the trimmed V and J ends, which lost 2 bases and 3 bases, there was a span of 5 bases. In germline, CDR1 is SGHVS, CDR2 FQNEAQ. The CDR3 runs to 13 residues. Sequencing was preceded by expansion of antigen-specific CD4+ T cells with viral peptide pools in the ViraFEST assay. Isolation of CD4+ T cells took place after approximately 10 days of culture. Each person got two doses of an mRNA SARS-CoV-2 vaccine, BNT162b2 or mRNA-1273. Having tested negative for nucleocapsid antibodies, the vaccine recipients showed no prior SARS-CoV-2 infection. Wells of around 2 million PBMC each were grown with 10 IU/ml IL-2 and around 10 ug/ml peptides. Only in-frame clones appear in the TCRdb table, and some are missing; sequencing was by immunoSEQ multiplex PCR. Of around 81,000 clones in the sample, around four fifths are singletons; the top ten hold 0.85% to 1.3%. Worth noting for this clone: Its antigen remains unidentified.

The genes are TRBV7-8 and TRBJ1-5; D not resolved. Specimen: CD4+ T cells from PBMCs cultured with HCoV-OC43 spike peptides, collected after COVID-19 vaccination. The sample's subset: HCoV-OC43 spike overlapping peptide pool stimulation. This sequence was found in a human donor who received a COVID-19 vaccine. CDR3: CASSLMPNQPQHF. CDR3 sequence (DNA): TGTGCCAGCAGCTTAATGCCCAATCAGCCCCAGCATTTT.